The 18 T cell receptor beta chains in this list originate from one sample, sequenced in a study of T cells in Graves' hyperthyroidism and ophthalmopathy. What was amplified from RNA transcripts were TCR beta CDR3 regions. With the HTBI primer set, the TCR CDR3 went through a first round of RT-PCR. TCRdb analysed the multiplex PCR reads with MiXCR anew, one entry per CDR3 protein. The sample lists around 390,000 distinct CDR3 sequences, roughly 15% occurring once. The sequenced material came from blood. The origin of the receptors is a woman in her thirties with Graves' ophthalmopathy.

This clonotype was observed a few times. A much larger clone differs by one base, so this may be a read error. The V gene is TRBV20-1, the J gene TRBJ1-4, with D possibly matching TRBD1 (5 bases). There are 18 residues in the CDR3. The germline CDR1 and CDR2 sequences are DFQATT and SNEGSKA (reference sequence). The chain's CDR3 is CGARMFGWQGATNEKLFF. In DNA, the CDR3 is TGCGGTGCTCGTATGTTCGGTTGGCAGGGAGCAACTAATGAAAAACTGTTTTTT.

V gene TRBV7-7 combines with J gene TRBJ2-6; the D gene is possibly TRBD2 (6 bases). In germline, CDR1 is SSHAT, CDR2 FNYEAQ (reference sequence). CDR3 length equals 14 residues. The CDR3 coding sequence is TGTGCTAGCGGCCGGGACCCTGGGGCCAACGTCCTGACTTTC. This translates into CASGRDPGANVLTF.

This clonotype has at least ten counts. The chain is built from TRBV5-5 and TRBJ2-5; TRBD2 agrees at 12 bases. The CDR3 sequence is 16 residues long. V lost 4 bases to trimming and J lost 3 bases; unmatched junction nucleotides: 7. Per germline, CDR1 SGHKS and CDR2 YYEKEE (reference sequence). The CDR3: CASSLRLAGAKETQYF. The DNA for the CDR3 is TGTGCCAGCAGCCTCAGACTAGCGGGGGCGAAAGAGACCCAGTACTTC.

V is TRBV28 and J is TRBJ1-5; D uncertain. There are 12 residues in the CDR3. V lost 8 bases and J lost 0, with 5 bases in between. Germline-derived CDR1 and CDR2 are MDHEN and SYDVKM. CDR3 region: CASCRSNQPQHF. The CDR3 DNA is TGTGCCAGCTGTCGTAGCAATCAGCCCCAGCATTTT.

Comments on this clonotype: The junction does not match germline at one end; this may be a read error. The chain couples TRBV5-1 to TRBJ2-3; 7 nucleotides line up with TRBD1. Germline V CDR1 and CDR2: SGHRS, YFSETQ. This CDR3 has 18 residues. CDR3 sequence: CASSSVVPQGPSTDTQYF. CDR3 in DNA: TGTGCCAGCAGCTCCGTGGTCCCACAGGGGCCGTCCACAGATACGCAGTATTTT.

This clonotype was found many times. This chain uses TRBV20-1 with TRBJ1-5; D not resolved. Trimming cost V 6 bases and J 4 bases, with 19 bases left between them. CDR1 is DFQATT, CDR2 SNEGSKA, per germline (reference sequence). The CDR3 length is 15 residues. In DNA form, the CDR3 reads TGCAGTGCAAGGTGGGAGGGTCGACCAAATCAGCCCCAGCATTTT. Encoded protein: CSARWEGRPNQPQHF.

This clonotype came up a few times. This may stem from a read error, because a much larger clone lies one nucleotide away. The V and J genes are TRBV3-1 and TRBJ2-1, with D uncertain. Germline-derived CDR1 and CDR2 are LGHDT and YNNKEL (reference sequence). The ends were cut back, 1 base at V and 7 bases at J, with 8 bases in the middle. The CDR3 consists of 13 residues. DNA of the CDR3: TGTGCCAGCAGCCAAGGCCGCAGTAATGAGCAGTTCTTC. It translates to CASSQGRSNEQFF.

The V call is TRBV7-8, the J call TRBJ1-6; 10 bases match TRBD1. Germline values: CDR1 SGHVS, CDR2 FQNEAQ. The CDR3 loop spans 20 amino acids. The J segment lost 11 bases and the V segment lost 5 bases, leaving 24 bases of the junction unmatched. The CDR3 DNA reads TGTGCCAGCAGCCTTAAACCCCGAGGGACAGGGGCAGGGAAAATTCCACCCCTCCACTTT. Translated, it gives CASSLKPRGTGAGKIPPLHF.

V and J are TRBV24-1 and TRBJ2-1; 8 bases are shared with TRBD2. The CDR3 sequence is 16 residues long. Trimming removed 4 bases from V and 3 bases from J; junction bases left unmatched: 7. The V gene's germline CDR1 is KGHDR and CDR2 SFDVKD. The chain's CDR3 is CATSEGGRGVYNEQFF. The CDR3 bases are TGTGCCACCAGTGAGGGGGGGCGGGGGGTCTACAATGAGCAGTTCTTC.

This clonotype was seen ten or more times. The chain combines TRBV2 with TRBJ2-7; 7 bases are shared with TRBD1. V shed 4 bases and J 6 bases; nucleotides not matched to a gene: 12. Germline assignment: CDR1 SNHLY and CDR2 FYNNEI. The CDR3 extends over 15 amino acids. The CDR3 DNA is TGTGCCAGCAGTGTTAGACAGGGTGATTTGGGCGAGCAGTACTTC. This gives the protein CASSVRQGDLGEQYF.

The chain couples TRBV29-1 to TRBJ1-4, with D uncertain. Germline CDR1 SQVTM, CDR2 ANQGSEA. The CDR3 loop spans 12 amino acids. Trimming removed 4 bases from V and 4 bases from J, with 7 bases in between. The DNA of the CDR3 is TGCAGCGTTGGGGCAGGTAATGAAAAACTGTTTTTT. It codes for CSVGAGNEKLFF.

This clonotype has ten or more counts. V is TRBV11-2 and J is TRBJ1-1, with D uncertain. V lost 2 bases, J lost 7 bases, and 14 bases lay in between. CDR1 is SGHAT and CDR2 is FQNNGV in the germline V gene. The CDR3 consists of 14 residues. The CDR3, as DNA: TGTGCCAGCAGCTTAATCCGTGGAAGTTATGAAGCTTTCTTT. Translating it yields CASSLIRGSYEAFF. Together with reference TRBV11-2 and TRBJ1-1, the CDR3 gives the full variable domain: EAGVAQSPRYKIIEKRQSVAFWCNPISGHATLYWYQQILGQGPKLLIQFQNNGVVDDSQLPKDRFSAERLKGVDSTLKIQPAKLEDSAVYLCASSLIRGSYEAFFGQGTRLTVV.

This clonotype was detected many times. The genes are TRBV11-3 and TRBJ2-3; D is uncertain. Germline CDR1 and CDR2: SGHNT and YENEEA. CDR3 length: 12 residues. The V and J ends lost 6 bases and 10 bases respectively, with 14 bases between them. The CDR3 loop is CASRRTNHAQYF. The CDR3 region has the DNA TGTGCCAGCAGAAGAACGAACCATGCGCAGTATTTT.

This clonotype has at least ten counts. This chain uses TRBV11-2 with TRBJ2-3, with 14 bases fitting TRBD2. Per germline, CDR1 SGHAT and CDR2 FQNNGV. The CDR3 runs 19 residues. V trimming: 8 bases; J trimming: 2 bases; junction bases outside the gene matches: 15. The CDR3 nucleotides are TGTGCCAGCGGAGAGCCGGGACTAGCGGGGGCGCGGGCCACAGATACGCAGTATTTT. Protein product: CASGEPGLAGARATDTQYF.

This clonotype was seen repeatedly, ten times or more. This chain links TRBV10-3 with TRBJ2-7; TRBD1 matches at 10 bases. V shed 9 bases and J 4 bases; nucleotides not matched to a gene: 6. The CDR3 extends over 13 amino acids. Germline values: CDR1 ENHRY, CDR2 SYGVKD. The CDR3 DNA reads as TGTGCCATAAGGACAGGGGGAAGTTACGAGCAGTACTTC. Its protein product is CAIRTGGSYEQYF.

This clonotype came up many times. The genes are TRBV15 and TRBJ1-2; TRBD1 matches at 7 bases. The CDR3 spans 16 residues. The V and J ends lost 0 bases and 7 bases, in that order; junction bases with no gene match: 11. The V gene's germline CDR1 is LNHNV and CDR2 YYDKDF (reference sequence). The CDR3 nucleotides read TGTGCCACCAGCAGAGATTCAAGGGGGCGCCCGGGTGGCTACACCTTC. It encodes CATSRDSRGRPGGYTF. Based on the CDR3 plus reference TRBV15 and TRBJ1-2, the full variable domain is DAMVIQNPRYQVTQFGKPVTLSCSQTLNHNVMYWYQQKSSQAPKLLFHYYDKDFNNEADTPDNFQSRRPNTSFCFLDIRSPGLGDTAMYLCATSRDSRGRPGGYTFGSGTRLTVV.

This clonotype was counted at least ten times. V gene TRBV6-1 combines with J gene TRBJ1-4, with D maybe TRBD1 (6 bases). Trimming removed 0 bases from V and 0 bases from J, with 14 bases in between. The CDR3 is 18 residues long. Germline assignment: CDR1 MNHNS and CDR2 SASEGT. CDR3 coding DNA: TGTGCCAGCAGTGAAGCTGCCAGGGGCTACGCAACTAATGAAAAACTGTTTTTT. Its protein is CASSEAARGYATNEKLFF.

Only a few counts were recorded for this clonotype. The rearrangement uses TRBV7-9 and TRBJ2-7; D tentatively fits TRBD1 or TRBD2 (6 bases each). The V gene's germline CDR1 is SEHNR and CDR2 FQNEAQ (reference sequence). This CDR3 has 14 amino acids. The V gene lost 1 base and the J gene lost 6 bases, with 13 bases spanning the gap. CDR3 DNA: TGTGCCAGCAGCTTAGTTACGGGGGCTGGCGAGCAGTACTTC. Protein sequence: CASSLVTGAGEQYF.